One T cell receptor beta chain is described in this entry. This sample stems from a study of blood T cell repertoires in COVID-19. Background on the study: The United States, Italy and Spain provided the acute and convalescent COVID-19 samples. Sources were T cells, B-cell-depleted T cells, or PBMCs; the material itself was cDNA or gDNA.

How the authors handled the data: Amplification of reference gene primers provided the estimated nucleated cell counts. Sequencing was performed with immunoSEQ multiplex PCR; in TCRdb, only in-frame clones are kept and a portion is missing. V, J and clone size derive from that table, while D and trimming were established from the DNA sequence. The profile shows roughly 160,000 clones, roughly 80% of them singletons. Germline CDR1 is SGHRS and CDR2 is YFSETQ. This CDR3 contains 14 residues. V lost 4 bases and J lost 5; bases outside the gene matches: 8. Seattle cases were enrolled at active infection and followed longitudinally.

The chain has TRBV5-1 and TRBJ2-7, with TRBD1 matching over 8 bases. The source is a woman of 80 years or more with COVID-19, enrolled during active disease. The sequenced sample consisted of peripheral blood. CDR3 loop: CASSPRDRSHEQYF. The CDR3 DNA follows: TGCGCCAGCAGCCCTCGGGACAGGTCTCACGAGCAGTACTTC.